This TCR beta chain was captured by sequencing in a study of blood T cells in healthy people across ages. A second PCR, run for about 7 to 11 cycles, used a sample-barcoded 5' primer plus a J-beta primer mix. Per sample, CDR3-containing paired-end reads numbered at least 2.5 million. TCRdb processed the 5' RACE reads anew with MiXCR; each CDR3 protein has one entry. The data hold approximately 360,000 distinct CDR3 sequences, with 45% to 65% observed a single time. CDR3 size: 12 residues. V lost 7 bases, J lost 2 bases, and 9 bases lay in between. The V gene's germline CDR1 is MNHEY and CDR2 SVGEGT. Whole-study findings and limits: Per million T cells, TCR beta diversity dropped roughly linearly as age increased.

The donors, healthy Caucasians from Russia, were aged about 6 to 95. As concerns this clonotype: What it recognizes is unknown.

The sample comprised blood. This chain links TRBV6-2 or TRBV6-3 with TRBJ2-7; D is unclear. The receptor was derived from a man in his 60s in good health. CDR3 residues: CASTDPPYEQYF. CDR3 bases: TGTGCCAGCACCGACCCACCCTACGAGCAGTACTTC.